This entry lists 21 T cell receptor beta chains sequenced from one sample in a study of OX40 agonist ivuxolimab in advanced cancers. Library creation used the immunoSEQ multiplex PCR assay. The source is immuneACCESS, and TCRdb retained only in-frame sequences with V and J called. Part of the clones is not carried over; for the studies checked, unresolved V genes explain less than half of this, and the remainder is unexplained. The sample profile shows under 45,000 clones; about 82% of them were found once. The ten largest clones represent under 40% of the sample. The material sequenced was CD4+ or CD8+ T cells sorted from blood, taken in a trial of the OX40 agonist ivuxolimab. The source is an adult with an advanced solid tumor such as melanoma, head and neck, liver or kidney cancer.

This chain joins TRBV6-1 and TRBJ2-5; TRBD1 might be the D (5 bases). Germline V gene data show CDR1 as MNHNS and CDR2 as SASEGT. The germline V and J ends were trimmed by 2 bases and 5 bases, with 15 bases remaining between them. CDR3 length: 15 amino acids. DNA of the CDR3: TGTGCCAGCAGTGAACCAGGGTTAGTGTATGAGACCCAGTACTTC. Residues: CASSEPGLVYETQYF.

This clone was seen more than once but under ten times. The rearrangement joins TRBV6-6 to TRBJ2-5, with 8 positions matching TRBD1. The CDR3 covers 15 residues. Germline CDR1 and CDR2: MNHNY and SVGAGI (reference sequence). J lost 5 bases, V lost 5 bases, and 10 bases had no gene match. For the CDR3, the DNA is TGTGCCAGCAGTCGCTCAGGGGGCGCGGAGGAGACCCAGTACTTC. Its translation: CASSRSGGAEETQYF.

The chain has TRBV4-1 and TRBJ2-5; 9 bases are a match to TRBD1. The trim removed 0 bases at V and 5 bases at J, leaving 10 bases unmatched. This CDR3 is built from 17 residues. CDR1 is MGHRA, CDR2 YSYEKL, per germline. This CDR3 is CASSQDSPGQGSETQYF. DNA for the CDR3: TGCGCCAGCAGCCAAGATAGCCCGGGACAGGGATCCGAGACCCAGTACTTC.

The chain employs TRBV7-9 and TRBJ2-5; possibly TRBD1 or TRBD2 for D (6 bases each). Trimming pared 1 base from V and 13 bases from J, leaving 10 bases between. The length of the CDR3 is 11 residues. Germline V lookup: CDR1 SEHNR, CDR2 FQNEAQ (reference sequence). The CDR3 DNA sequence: TGTGCCAGCAGCTTAGACAGGGAGGCGTACTTC. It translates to CASSLDREAYF.

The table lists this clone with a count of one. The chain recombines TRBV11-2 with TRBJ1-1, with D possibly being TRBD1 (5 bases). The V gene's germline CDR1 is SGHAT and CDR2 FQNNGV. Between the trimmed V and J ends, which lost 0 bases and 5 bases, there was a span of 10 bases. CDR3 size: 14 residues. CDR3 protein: CASSLERGETEAFF. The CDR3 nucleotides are TGTGCCAGCAGCTTAGAGAGGGGTGAAACTGAAGCTTTCTTT.

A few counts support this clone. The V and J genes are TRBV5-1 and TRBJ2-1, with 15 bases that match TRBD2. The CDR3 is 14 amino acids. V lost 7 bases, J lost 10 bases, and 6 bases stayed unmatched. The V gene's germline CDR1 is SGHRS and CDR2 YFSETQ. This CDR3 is CASGLAGGSAEQFF. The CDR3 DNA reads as TGCGCCAGCGGACTAGCGGGGGGGTCGGCGGAGCAGTTCTTC. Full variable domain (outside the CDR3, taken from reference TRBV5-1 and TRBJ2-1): KAGVTQTPRYLIKTRGQQVTLSCSPISGHRSVSWYQQTPGQGLQFLFEYFSETQRNKGNFPGRFSGRQFSNSRSEMNVSTLELGDSALYLCASGLAGGSAEQFFGPGTRLTVL.

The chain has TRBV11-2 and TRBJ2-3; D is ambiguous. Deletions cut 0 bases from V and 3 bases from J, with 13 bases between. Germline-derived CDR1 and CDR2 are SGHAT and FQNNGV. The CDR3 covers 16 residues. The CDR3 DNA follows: TGTGCCAGCAGCTTAGATCGATTACTCACTACAGATACGCAGTATTTT. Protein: CASSLDRLLTTDTQYF.

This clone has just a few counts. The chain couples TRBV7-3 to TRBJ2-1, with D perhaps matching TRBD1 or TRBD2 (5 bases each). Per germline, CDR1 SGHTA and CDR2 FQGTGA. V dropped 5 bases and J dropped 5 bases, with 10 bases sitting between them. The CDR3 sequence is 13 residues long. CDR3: CASSRPGHNEQFF. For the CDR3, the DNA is TGTGCCAGCAGCCGGCCGGGACACAATGAGCAGTTCTTC.

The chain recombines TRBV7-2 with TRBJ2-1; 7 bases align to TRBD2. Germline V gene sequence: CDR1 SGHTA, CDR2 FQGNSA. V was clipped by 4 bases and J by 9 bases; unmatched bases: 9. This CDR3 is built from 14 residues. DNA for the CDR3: TGTGCCAGCAGCTCAGGTTCTCCGGGGGGTGAGCAGTTCTTC. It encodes CASSSGSPGGEQFF. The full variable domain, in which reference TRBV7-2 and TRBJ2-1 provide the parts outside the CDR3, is GAGVSQSPSNKVTEKGKDVELRCDPISGHTALYWYRQSLGQGLEFLIYFQGNSAPDKSGLPSDRFSAERTGGSVSTLTIQRTQQEDSAVYLCASSSGSPGGEQFFGPGTRLTVL.

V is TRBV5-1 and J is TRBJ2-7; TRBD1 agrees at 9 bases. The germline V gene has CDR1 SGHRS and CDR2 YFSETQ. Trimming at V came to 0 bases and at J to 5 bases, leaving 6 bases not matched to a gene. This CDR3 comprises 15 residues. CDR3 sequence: CASSLGGQGRDEQYF. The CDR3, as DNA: TGCGCCAGCAGCTTGGGGGGACAGGGCCGGGACGAGCAGTACTTC.

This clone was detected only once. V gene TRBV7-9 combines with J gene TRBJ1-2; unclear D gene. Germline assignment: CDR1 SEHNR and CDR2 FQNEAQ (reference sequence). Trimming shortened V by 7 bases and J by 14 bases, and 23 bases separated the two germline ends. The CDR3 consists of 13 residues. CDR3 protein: CASILAGEEPWTF. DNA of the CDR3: TGTGCCAGCATCCTAGCTGGCGAGGAACCCTGGACCTTC.

CDR3 region: CAWGWGRGQVTEAFF. The CDR3 DNA reads TGTGCCTGGGGTTGGGGCAGGGGGCAAGTGACTGAAGCTTTCTTT. The rearrangement joins TRBV30 to TRBJ1-1; 8 positions match TRBD1. The V segment lost 5 bases and the J segment 5 bases; nucleotides outside the gene matches: 13. Per the germline V gene, CDR1 is GTSNPN and CDR2 is SVGIG (reference sequence). The CDR3 has 15 amino acids. Full variable domain (outside the CDR3, taken from reference TRBV30 and TRBJ1-1): SQTIHQWPATLVQPVGSPLSLECTVEGTSNPNLYWYRQAAGRGLQLLFYSVGIGQISSEVPQNLSASRPQDRQFILSSKKLLLSDSGFYLCAWGWGRGQVTEAFFGQGTRLTVV.

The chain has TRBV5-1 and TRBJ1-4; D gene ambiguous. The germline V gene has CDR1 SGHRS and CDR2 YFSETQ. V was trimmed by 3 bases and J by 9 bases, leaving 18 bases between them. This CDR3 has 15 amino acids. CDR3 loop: CASSWAEPLHQKLFF. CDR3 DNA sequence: TGCGCCAGCAGCTGGGCAGAACCTTTACACCAAAAACTGTTTTTT.

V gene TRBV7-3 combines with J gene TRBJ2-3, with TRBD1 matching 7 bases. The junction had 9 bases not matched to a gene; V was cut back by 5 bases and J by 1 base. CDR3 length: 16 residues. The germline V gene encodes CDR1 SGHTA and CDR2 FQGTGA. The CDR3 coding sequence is TGTGCCAGCAGCCCCCGACAGGGAAGGGGCACAGATACGCAGTATTTT. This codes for CASSPRQGRGTDTQYF.

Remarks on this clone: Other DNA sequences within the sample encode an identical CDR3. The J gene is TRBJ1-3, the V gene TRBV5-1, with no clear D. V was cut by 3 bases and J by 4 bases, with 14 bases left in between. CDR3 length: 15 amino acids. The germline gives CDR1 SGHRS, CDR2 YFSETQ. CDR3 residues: CASSYSPDRGNTIYF. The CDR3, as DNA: TGCGCCAGCAGCTATTCGCCAGATCGGGGAAACACCATATATTTT.

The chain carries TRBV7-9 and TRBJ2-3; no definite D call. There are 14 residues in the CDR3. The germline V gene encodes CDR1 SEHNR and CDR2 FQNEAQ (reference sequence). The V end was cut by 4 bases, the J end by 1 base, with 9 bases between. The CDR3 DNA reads TGTGCCAGCAGCTCCCAAGGCGGCACAGATACGCAGTATTTT. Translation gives CASSSQGGTDTQYF.

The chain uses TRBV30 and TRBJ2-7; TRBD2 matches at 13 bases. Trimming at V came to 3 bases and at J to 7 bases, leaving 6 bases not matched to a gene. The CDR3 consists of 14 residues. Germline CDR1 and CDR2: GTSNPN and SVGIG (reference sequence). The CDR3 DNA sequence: TGTGCCTGGAGAGGACTAGCGGGAGTTGGGGAGCAGTACTTC. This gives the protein CAWRGLAGVGEQYF.

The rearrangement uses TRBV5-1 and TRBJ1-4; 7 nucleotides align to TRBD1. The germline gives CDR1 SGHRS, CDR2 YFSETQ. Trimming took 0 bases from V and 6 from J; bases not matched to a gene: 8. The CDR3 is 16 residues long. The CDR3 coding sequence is TGCGCCAGCAGCTTGGGATCGGCAGGGGGAGATGAAAAACTGTTTTTT. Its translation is CASSLGSAGGDEKLFF.

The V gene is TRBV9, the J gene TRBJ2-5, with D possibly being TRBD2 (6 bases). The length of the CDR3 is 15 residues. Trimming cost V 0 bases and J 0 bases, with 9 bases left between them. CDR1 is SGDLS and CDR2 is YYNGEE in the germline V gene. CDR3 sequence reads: CASSVVSGHQETQYF. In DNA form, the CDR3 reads TGTGCCAGCAGCGTAGTTAGCGGACACCAAGAGACCCAGTACTTC.

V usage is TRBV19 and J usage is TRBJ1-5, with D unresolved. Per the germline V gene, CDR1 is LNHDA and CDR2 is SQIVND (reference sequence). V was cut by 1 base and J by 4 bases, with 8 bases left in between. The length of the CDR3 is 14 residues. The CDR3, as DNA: TGTGCCAGTAGTATAGTCTGGGGTAATCAGCCCCAGCATTTT. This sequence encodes CASSIVWGNQPQHF.

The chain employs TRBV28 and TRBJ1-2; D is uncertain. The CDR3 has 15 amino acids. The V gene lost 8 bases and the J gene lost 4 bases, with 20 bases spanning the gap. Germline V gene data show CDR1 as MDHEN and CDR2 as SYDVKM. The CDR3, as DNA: TGTGCCAGCTCCTCGCCTCCCAGGAAATCCTATGGCTACACCTTC. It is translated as CASSSPPRKSYGYTF.